This paragraph reports one T cell receptor (beta chain). Antigen: not known. This entry belongs to a study of shared clonotypes between healthy human individuals. Broader study findings: Several donors showed sharing of about 5.5% of naive CD4 clonotypes. An effect of sequencing depth on clonotype sharing among donors was expected. Non-shared clonotypes had lower generation probabilities than those shared by all four donors.

From germline, CDR1 is SNHLY and CDR2 FYNNEI. The V gene lost 3 bases and the J gene lost 5 bases, with 7 bases spanning the gap. The CDR3 spans 13 residues. Clones were sequenced by immunoSEQ multiplex PCR, and TCRdb holds only the in-frame ones, with some missing. This sample yields about 2.3 million clones, of which about 90% are seen a single time; approximately 0.4% belongs to the top ten. The sequence was obtained from a man younger than 35 in good health. Some clones in this sample may be carry-over from other donors' samples. The chain has TRBV2 and TRBJ2-2, with D possibly being TRBD1 (5 bases). Sequenced sample: naive CD4+ T cells from PBMCs. Stated subset: CD45RA+ positively selected. The CDR3 sequence is CASSDRVTGELFF. DNA of the CDR3: TGTGCCAGCAGTGACAGGGTAACCGGGGAGCTGTTTTTT.